The clone carrying this T cell receptor beta chain occurred once. Methods used by the authors: Estimation of nucleated cell counts was performed using reference gene primer amplification. TCRdb's copy holds only in-frame clones and misses some; the assay was immunoSEQ multiplex PCR. The V and J calls and the clone size are those of that table, but D and trimming were determined from the DNA. The data show approximately 150,000 clones, roughly 84% seen once. This entry is derived from a study of blood T cell repertoires in COVID-19. The overall study: COVID-19 samples, acute and convalescent, were from the United States, Italy and Spain. Sources were T cells, B-cell-depleted T cells, or PBMCs; the material itself was cDNA or gDNA.

The CDR3 has 15 amino acids. The germline V gene encodes CDR1 MNHNY and CDR2 SVGAGI (reference sequence). J lost 5 bases, V lost 4 bases, and 5 bases had no gene match. The chain carries TRBV6-6 and TRBJ2-5, with 12 bases identical to TRBD2. The clonotype comes from a human donor in a cohort sampled during active COVID-19. Input material: peripheral blood. This CDR3 reads CASSFRLAGEETQYF. The CDR3 DNA reads TGTGCCAGCAGTTTCAGACTAGCGGGGGAGGAGACCCAGTACTTC.